This T cell receptor (beta chain) was recorded in a study of T cells in Graves' hyperthyroidism and ophthalmopathy. Stable Graves' hyperthyroidism meant no ophthalmopathy progression within 18 months. This clonotype was recorded many times. No antigen is known for it. Authors of the study amplified TCR beta CDR3 regions from RNA transcripts. The HTBI primer set was used in a first-round RT-PCR of the TCR CDR3. TCRdb re-analysed the multiplex PCR reads in MiXCR, keeping a single row per CDR3 protein. This table has about 540,000 distinct CDR3 sequences, just over 45% appearing once. Findings and limits, study-wide: Most clonotypes that expanded in the thyroid above 0.001 also showed up in blood.

This receptor was obtained from a young woman with Graves' hyperthyroidism. The sequenced sample consisted of peripheral blood or thyroid tissue (not recorded which).

CDR3 residues: CSVARRESREQYF. CDR3 DNA sequence: TGCAGCGTCGCCCGGCGGGAGTCTCGCGAGCAGTACTTC. The V gene is TRBV29-1, the J gene TRBJ2-7; 7 bases agree with TRBD2. Germline V gives CDR1 SQVTM, CDR2 ANQGSEA. The CDR3 is 13 amino acids. V lost 6 bases to trimming and J lost 6 bases; unmatched junction nucleotides: 11.